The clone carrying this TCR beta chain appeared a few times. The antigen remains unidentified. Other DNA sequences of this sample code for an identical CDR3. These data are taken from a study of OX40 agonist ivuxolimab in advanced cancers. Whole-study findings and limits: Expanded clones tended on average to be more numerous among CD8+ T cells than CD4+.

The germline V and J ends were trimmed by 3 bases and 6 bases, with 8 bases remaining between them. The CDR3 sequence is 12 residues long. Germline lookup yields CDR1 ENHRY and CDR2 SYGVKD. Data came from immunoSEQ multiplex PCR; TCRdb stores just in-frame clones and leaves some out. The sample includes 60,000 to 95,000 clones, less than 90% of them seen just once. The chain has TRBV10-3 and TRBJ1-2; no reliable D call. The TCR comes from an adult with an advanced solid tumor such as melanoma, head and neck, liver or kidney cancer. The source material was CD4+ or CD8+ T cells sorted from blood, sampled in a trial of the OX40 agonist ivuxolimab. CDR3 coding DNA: TGTGCCATCAGTGAATCCGGGAATGGCTACACCTTC. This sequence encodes CAISESGNGYTF.